This TCR beta chain comes out of a study of T-cell reconstitution after alpha-beta-depleted transplantation in children. Study-wide results and caveats: Expanded graft clones numbering several hundred reportedly gave rise to alpha-beta T cells about two months after transplant. Recipient T cells and thymic progenitors that survived were the source of the high TCRbeta diversity seen at day 60 in some patients.

The TCRbeta library was prepared with unique molecular identifiers. Each CDR3 protein is one row after TCRdb ran MiXCR on the PCR reads. The table records 85,000 to 120,000 distinct CDR3 sequences, about 5.6% of them present only once. This clonotype was detected many times. As yet, its antigen is unknown. There are 16 residues in the CDR3. Unmatched junction bases numbered 14, after V lost 7 bases and J lost 5 bases. This specimen consisted of PBMCs, mostly from graft donor cells, obtained 60 days after TCRalphabeta/CD19-depleted stem cell transplant. This clonotype was obtained from a female patient aged 2-15 years who had a stem cell transplant for Fanconi anemia, so the T cells may come from the graft donor. The chain links TRBV12-3 or TRBV12-4 to TRBJ2-3; 8 bases match TRBD2. The CDR3 here is CASNTRIGTRGDTQYF. The CDR3 DNA follows: TGTGCCAGCAACACAAGGATAGGGACTAGAGGAGATACGCAGTATTTT.